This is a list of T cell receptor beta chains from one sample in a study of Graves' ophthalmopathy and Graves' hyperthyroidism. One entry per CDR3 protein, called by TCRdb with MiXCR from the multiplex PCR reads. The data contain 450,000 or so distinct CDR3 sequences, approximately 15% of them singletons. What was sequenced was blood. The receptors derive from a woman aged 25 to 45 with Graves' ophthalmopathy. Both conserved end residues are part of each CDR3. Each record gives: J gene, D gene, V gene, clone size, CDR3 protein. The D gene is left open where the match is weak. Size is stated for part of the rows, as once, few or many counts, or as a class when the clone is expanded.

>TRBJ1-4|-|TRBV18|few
CASSPGSNEKLFF
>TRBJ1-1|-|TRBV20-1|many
CSASSGGTEAFF
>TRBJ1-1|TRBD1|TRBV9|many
CASSGNAGGTEAFF
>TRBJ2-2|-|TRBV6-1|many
CATDRDNTGELFF
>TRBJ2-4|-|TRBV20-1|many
CSATGQNIKYF
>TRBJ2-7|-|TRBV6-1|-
CASRRYGEQYF
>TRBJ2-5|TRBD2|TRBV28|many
CASSSLLGTSPDPTETQYF
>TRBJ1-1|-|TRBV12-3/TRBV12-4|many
CASSLRVWNTEAFF
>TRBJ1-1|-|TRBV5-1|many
CASSLVLGLNTEAFF
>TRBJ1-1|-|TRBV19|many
CASSMYTEAFF